This T cell receptor (beta chain) appears in the sequencing data of a study of identifying expanded T cells in peripheral blood (dated by TCRdb to the late 2010s). Looking at the study overall: Technical replicates were generated by sequencing separate aliquots of the same genomic DNA pool, and four replicates were compared pairwise.

TCRbeta CDR3 regions were profiled by bias-controlled multiplex PCR amplification of genomic DNA with the immunoSEQ Assay. As for the authors' bioinformatics: To quantify the absolute abundance of each unique TCRbeta CDR3 region, the sequences were collapsed and filtered. Two models were used to test differential abundance: a binomial model (Fisher-equivalent) and a beta-binomial model that adds time-dependent variance fitted from healthy donors. Clones with fewer than 5 combined templates were removed, and a clone was called differentially abundant if the clone's Benjamini-Hochberg FDR was below 0.01. Using the form v = (b*log(k)+a)^2, the beta-binomial variance was modeled as a function of the total template count across the two samples. TCRdb's version of the immuneACCESS table is confined to in-frame rearrangements and falls short of the full clone set. An unresolved V gene accounts for under half of the shortfall where checked; the remainder is of unknown origin. That table furnishes V, J and clone size, whereas the DNA furnished D and trimming. Here the sample has 60,000 to 65,000 clones; around 86% occur a single time. In total, the top ten clones hold 15% to 20% of the sample.

V and J lose 2 bases and 3 bases, and a span of 5 bases separates them. Including the terminal cysteine and phenylalanine, the CDR3 comprises 12 residues. Left in the record is the CDR3 DNA by itself, 36 bases read in frame from the first base. The germline V gene (reference sequence) yields SGHNT for CDR1 and YYREEE for CDR2. Beyond this particular receptor, the publication reports: It was expected by the authors that biological variance in healthy repertoires might increase further over much longer intervals, such as months to years. Across all healthy donors, variance in clone template counts between two-week samples was found to increase significantly with total template count. The beta-binomial model significantly reduced the number of clones called differentially abundant and the false-positive rate across all healthy-donor time intervals. The binomial model flagged 0.9 to 1.5 differentially abundant clones between technical replicates, compared with about 16 over two weeks and 19 over around four weeks.

This clone appeared a few times. Its recognized antigen is unknown. Qualities for individual bases were not recorded, and no much larger clone is one base off. No immune events such as infections were documented for the healthy donors during the collection period. Healthy-donor blood repertoires served as a training cohort to calibrate time-dependent variance in a beta-binomial model of T-cell clone differential abundance. The training cohort included some ten healthy donors, of whom 3 were female and 7 were male. An age range of about 25 to 64 years, with an average of roughly 40 years, was recorded for the donors. Whole blood was collected from each healthy donor at three time points spaced 2 to 3 weeks apart and obtained from a commercial supplier. For immunosequencing, genomic DNA was extracted from unsorted whole blood.

The sequence joins TRBV5-4 to TRBJ2-5, with no confident D gene call. Sample: blood. This clonotype originated in a person aged 18-69 years in good health. The CDR3 sequence is CASSFGKETQYF. The nucleotides read TGTGCCAGCAGCTTTGGTAAAGAGACCCAGTACTTC.